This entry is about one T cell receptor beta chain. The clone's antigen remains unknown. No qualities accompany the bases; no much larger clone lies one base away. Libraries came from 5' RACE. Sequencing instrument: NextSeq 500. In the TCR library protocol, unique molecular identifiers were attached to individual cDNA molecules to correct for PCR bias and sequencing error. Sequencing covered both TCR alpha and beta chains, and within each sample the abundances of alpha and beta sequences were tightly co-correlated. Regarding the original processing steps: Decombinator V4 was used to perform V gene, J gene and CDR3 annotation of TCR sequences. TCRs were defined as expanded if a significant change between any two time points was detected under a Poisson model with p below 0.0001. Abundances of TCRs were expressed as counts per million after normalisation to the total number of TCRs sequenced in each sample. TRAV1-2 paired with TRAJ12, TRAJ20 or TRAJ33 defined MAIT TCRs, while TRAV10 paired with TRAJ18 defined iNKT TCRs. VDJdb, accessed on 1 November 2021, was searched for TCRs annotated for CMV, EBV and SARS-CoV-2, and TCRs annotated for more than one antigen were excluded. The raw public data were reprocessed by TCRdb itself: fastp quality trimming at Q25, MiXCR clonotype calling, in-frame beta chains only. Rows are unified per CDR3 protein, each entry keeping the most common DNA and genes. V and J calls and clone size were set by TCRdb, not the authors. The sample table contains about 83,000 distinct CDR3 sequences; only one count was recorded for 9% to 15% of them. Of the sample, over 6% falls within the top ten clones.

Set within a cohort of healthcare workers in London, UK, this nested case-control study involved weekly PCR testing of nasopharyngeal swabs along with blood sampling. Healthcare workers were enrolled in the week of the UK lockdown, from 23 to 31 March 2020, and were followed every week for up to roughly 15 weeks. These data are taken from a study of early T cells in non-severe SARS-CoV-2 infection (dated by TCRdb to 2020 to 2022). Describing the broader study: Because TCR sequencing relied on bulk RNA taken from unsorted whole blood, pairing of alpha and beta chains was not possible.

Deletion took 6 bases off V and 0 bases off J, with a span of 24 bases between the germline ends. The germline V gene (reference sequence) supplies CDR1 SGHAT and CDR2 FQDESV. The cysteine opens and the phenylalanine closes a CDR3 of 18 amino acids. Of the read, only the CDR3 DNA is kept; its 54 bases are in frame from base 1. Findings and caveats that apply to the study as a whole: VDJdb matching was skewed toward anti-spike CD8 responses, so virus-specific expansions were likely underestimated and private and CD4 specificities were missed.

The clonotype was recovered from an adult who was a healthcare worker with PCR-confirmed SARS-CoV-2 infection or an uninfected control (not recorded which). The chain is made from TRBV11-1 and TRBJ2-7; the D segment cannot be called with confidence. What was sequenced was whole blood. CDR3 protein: CASSSMKWSASHSYEQYF. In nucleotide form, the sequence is TGTGCCAGCAGTTCCATGAAGTGGTCGGCCAGCCACTCCTACGAGCAGTACTTC. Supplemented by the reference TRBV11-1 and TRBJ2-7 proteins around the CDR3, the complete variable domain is EAEVAQSPRYKITEKSQAVAFWCDPISGHATLYWYRQILGQGPELLVQFQDESVVDDSQLPKDRFSAERLKGVDSTLKIQPAELGDSAMYLCASSSMKWSASHSYEQYFGPGTRLTVT.